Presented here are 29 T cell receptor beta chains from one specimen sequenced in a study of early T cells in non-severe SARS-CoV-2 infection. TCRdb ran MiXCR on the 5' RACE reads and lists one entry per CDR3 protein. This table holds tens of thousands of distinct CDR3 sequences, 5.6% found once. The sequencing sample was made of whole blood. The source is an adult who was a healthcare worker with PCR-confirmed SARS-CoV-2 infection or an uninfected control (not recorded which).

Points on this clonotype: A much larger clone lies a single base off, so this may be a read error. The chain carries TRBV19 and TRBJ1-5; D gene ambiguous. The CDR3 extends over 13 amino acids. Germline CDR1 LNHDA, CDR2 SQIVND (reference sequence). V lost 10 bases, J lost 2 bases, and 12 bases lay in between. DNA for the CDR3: TGTGCCAATCAAATCGGGGGCAATCAGCCCCAGCATTTT. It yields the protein CANQIGGNQPQHF.

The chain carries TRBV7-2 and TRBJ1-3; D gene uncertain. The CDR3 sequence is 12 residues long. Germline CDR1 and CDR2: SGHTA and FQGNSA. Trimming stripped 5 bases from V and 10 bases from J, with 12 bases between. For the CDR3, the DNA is TGTGCCAGCAGCATCCCTCGGGGAACCATATATTTT. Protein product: CASSIPRGTIYF.

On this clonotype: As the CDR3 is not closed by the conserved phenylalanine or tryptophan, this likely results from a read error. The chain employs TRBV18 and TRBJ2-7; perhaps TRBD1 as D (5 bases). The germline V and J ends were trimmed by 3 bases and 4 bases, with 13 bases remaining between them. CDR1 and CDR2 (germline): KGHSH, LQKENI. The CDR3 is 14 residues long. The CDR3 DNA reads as TGTGCCAGCTCACCCCCGAACCAGGGATACGAGCAGTACTTA. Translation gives CASSPPNQGYEQYL.

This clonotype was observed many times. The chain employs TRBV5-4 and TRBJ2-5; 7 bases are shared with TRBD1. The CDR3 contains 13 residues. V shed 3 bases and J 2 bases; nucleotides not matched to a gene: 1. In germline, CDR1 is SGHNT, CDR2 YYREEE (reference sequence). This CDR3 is CASSSGQQETQYF. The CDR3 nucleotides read TGTGCCAGCAGCTCGGGACAGCAAGAGACCCAGTACTTC. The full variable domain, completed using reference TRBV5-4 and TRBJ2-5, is ETGVTQSPTHLIKTRGQQVTLRCSSQSGHNTVSWYQQALGQGPQFIFQYYREEENGRGNFPPRFSGLQFPNYSSELNVNALELDDSALYLCASSSGQQETQYFGPGTRLLVL.

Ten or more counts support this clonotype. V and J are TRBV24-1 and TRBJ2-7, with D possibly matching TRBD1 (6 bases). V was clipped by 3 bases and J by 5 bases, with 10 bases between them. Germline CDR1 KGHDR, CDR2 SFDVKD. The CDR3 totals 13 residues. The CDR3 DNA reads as TGTGCCACCAGTGATCCCAGGGGCCACGAGCAGTACTTC. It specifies CATSDPRGHEQYF.

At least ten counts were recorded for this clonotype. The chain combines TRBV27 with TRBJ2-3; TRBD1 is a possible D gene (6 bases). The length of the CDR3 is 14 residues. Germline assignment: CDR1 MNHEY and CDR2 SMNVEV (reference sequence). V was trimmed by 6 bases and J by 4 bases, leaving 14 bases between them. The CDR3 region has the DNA TGTGCCAGCAGCTCCGGGACAACGCCAGATACGCAGTATTTT. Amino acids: CASSSGTTPDTQYF.

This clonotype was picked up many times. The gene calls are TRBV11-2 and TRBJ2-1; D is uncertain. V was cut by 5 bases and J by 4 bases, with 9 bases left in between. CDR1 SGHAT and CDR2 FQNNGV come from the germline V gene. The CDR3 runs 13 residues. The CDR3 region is CASSLILYNEQFF. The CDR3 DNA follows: TGTGCCAGCAGCCTCATATTATACAATGAGCAGTTCTTC.

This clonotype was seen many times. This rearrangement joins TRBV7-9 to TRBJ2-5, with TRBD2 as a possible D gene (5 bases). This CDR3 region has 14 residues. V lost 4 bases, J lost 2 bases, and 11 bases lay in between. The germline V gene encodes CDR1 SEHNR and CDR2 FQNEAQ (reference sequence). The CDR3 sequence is CASSSGLGQETQYF. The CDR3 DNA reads TGTGCCAGCAGCTCCGGACTTGGACAAGAGACCCAGTACTTC.

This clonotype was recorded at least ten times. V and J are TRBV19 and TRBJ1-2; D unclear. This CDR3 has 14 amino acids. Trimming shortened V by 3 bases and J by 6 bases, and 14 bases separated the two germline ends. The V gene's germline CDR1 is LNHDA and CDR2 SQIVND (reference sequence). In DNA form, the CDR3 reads TGTGCCAGTAGTATTCATCTGAGGGTAGATGGCTACACCTTC. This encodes CASSIHLRVDGYTF. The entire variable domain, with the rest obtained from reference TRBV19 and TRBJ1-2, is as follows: DGGITQSPKYLFRKEGQNVTLSCEQNLNHDAMYWYRQDPGQGLRLIYYSQIVNDFQKGDIAEGYSVSREKKESFPLTVTSAQKNPTAFYLCASSIHLRVDGYTFGSGTRLTVV.

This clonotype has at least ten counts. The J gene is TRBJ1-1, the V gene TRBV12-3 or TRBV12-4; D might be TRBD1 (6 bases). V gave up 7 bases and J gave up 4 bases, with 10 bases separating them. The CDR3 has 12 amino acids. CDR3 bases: TGTGCCAGCAACAGGGCGGGCACTGAAGCTTTCTTT. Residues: CASNRAGTEAFF.

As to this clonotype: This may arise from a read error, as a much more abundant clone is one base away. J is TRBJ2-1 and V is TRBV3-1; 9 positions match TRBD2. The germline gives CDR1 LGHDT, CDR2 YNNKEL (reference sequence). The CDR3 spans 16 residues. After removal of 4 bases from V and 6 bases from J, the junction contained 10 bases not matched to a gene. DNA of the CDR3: TGTGCCAGCAGCCCCCCCGGCAGCGGGAGGAGCAATGAGCAGTTCTTC. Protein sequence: CASSPPGSGRSNEQFF.

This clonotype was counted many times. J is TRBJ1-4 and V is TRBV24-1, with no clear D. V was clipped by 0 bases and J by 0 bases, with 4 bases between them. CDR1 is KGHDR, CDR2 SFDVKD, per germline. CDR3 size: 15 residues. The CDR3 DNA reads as TGTGCCACCAGTGATTTGGGTGCAACTAATGAAAAACTGTTTTTT. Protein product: CATSDLGATNEKLFF.

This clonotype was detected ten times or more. The CDR3 DNA reads TGCGCCAGCAGCTTGGATCACAGCGTTACAGATACGCAGTATTTT. This translates into CASSLDHSVTDTQYF. This chain connects TRBV5-1 to TRBJ2-3, with D uncertain. V lost 0 bases and J lost 3, with 11 bases in between. Germline values: CDR1 SGHRS, CDR2 YFSETQ. The CDR3 is made up of 15 amino acids.

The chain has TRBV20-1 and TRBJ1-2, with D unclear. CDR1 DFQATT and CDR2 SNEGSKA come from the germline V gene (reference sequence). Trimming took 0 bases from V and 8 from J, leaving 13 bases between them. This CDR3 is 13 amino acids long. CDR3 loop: CSARDRGRRGYTF. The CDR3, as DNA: TGCAGTGCTAGAGATCGCGGGCGCCGGGGCTACACCTTC.

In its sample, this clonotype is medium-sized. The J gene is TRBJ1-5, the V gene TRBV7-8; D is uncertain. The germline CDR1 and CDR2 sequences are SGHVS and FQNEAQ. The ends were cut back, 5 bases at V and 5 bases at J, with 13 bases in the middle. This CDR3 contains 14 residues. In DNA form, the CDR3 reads TGTGCCAGCAGCCCCCAGTCGCATGATCAGCCCCAGCATTTT. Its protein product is CASSPQSHDQPQHF.

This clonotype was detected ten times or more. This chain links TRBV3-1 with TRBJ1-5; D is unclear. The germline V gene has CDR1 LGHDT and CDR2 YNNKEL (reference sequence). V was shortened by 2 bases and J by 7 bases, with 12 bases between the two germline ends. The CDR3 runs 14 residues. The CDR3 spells CASSQNPWLQPQHF. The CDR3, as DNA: TGTGCCAGCAGCCAAAATCCTTGGCTACAGCCCCAGCATTTT.

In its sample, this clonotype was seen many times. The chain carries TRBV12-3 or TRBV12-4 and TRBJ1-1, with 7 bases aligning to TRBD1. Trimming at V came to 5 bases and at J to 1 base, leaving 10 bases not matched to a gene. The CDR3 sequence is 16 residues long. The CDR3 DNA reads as TGTGCCAGCAGTATCTACCGCGGGACAGCGAACACTGAAGCTTTCTTT. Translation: CASSIYRGTANTEAFF.

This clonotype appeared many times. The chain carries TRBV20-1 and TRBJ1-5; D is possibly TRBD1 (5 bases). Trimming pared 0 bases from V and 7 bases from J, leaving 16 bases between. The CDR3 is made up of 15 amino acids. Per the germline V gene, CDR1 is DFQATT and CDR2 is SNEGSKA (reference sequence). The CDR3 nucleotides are TGCAGTGCTAGAGACCGGTTAAGGGGTGAGCAGCCCCAGCATTTT. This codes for CSARDRLRGEQPQHF.

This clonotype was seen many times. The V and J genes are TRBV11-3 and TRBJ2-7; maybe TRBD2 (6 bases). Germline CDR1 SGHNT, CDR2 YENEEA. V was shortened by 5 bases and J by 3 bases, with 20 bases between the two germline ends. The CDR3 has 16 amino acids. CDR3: CASSEEKGGGDYEQYF. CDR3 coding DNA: TGTGCCAGCAGCGAAGAGAAGGGAGGCGGCGACTACGAGCAGTACTTC.

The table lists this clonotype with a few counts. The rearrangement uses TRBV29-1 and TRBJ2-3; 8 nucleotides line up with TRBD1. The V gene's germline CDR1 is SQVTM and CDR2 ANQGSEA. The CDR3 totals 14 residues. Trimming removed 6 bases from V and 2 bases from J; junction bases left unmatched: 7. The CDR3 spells CSVDRGISTDTQYF. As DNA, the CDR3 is TGCAGCGTCGACAGGGGAATCTCCACAGATACGCAGTATTTT.

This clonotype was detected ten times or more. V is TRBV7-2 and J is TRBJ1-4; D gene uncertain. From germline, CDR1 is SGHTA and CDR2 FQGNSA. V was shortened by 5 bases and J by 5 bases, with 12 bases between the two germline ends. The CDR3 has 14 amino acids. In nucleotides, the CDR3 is TGTGCCAGCAGCCAAACCGGGAGCAATGAAAAACTGTTTTTT. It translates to CASSQTGSNEKLFF.

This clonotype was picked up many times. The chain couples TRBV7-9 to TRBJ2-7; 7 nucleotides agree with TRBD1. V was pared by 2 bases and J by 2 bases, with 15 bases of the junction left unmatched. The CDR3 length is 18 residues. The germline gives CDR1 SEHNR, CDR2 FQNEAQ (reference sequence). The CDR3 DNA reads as TGTGCCAGCAGCTTATTGGGACAGACTTCCTTCTCGGCCTACGAGCAGTACTTC. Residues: CASSLLGQTSFSAYEQYF.

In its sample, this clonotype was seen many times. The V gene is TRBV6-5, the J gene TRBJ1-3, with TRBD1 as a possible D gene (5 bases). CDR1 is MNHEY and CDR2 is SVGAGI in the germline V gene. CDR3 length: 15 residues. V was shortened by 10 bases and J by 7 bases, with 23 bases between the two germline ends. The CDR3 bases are TGTGCCACCACGGTGGCCGGGGCGTCAGGGAACACCATATATTTT. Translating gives CATTVAGASGNTIYF.

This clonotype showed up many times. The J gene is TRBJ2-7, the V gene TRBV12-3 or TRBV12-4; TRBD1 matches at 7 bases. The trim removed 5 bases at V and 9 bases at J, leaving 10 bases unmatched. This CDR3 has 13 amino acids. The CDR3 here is CASSPLDRHGQYF. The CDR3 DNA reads TGTGCCAGCAGTCCCTTGGACAGGCACGGGCAGTACTTC.

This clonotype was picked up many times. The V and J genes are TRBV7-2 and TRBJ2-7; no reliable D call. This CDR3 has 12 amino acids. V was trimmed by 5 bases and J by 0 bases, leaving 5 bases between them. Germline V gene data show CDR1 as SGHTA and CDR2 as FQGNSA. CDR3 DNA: TGTGCCAGCAGCACCAACTCCTACGAGCAGTACTTC. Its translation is CASSTNSYEQYF.

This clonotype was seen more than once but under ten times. As DNA, the CDR3 is TGTGCCAGCAGTTTGAGGGTGGGGACCCAGTACTTC. Protein sequence: CASSLRVGTQYF. The rearrangement uses TRBV28 and TRBJ2-5; D is possibly TRBD2 (5 bases). This CDR3 is 12 amino acids long. V gave up 3 bases and J gave up 7 bases, with 9 bases separating them. The germline V gene encodes CDR1 MDHEN and CDR2 SYDVKM.

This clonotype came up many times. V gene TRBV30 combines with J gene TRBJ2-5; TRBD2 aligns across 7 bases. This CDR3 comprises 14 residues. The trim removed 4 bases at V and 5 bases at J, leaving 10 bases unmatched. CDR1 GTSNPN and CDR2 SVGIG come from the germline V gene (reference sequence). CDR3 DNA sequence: TGTGCCTGGAAGCAGCGCGGGGGTAGTGAGACCCAGTACTTC. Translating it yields CAWKQRGGSETQYF.

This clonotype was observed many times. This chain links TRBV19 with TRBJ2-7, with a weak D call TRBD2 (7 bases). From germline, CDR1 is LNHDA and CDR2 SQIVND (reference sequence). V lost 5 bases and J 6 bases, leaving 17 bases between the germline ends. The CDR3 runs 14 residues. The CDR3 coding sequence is TGTGCCAGTAGTGCAACGGGGGGCCCCCTCGAGCAGTACTTC. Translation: CASSATGGPLEQYF.

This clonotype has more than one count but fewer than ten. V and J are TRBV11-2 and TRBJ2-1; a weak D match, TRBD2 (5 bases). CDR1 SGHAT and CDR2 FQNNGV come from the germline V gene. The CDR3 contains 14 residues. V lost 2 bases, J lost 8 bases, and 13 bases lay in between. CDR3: CASSLFATGYEQFF. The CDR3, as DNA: TGTGCCAGCAGCTTATTTGCCACGGGGTATGAGCAGTTCTTC.